What follows are 26 T cell receptor beta chains derived from one specimen sequenced in a study of vaccination effects on CD4 cells after COVID-19 (dated by TCRdb to the early 2020s). Which antigens these TCRs recognize remains unknown. After roughly 11 days of culture, CD4+ T cells were isolated with the EasySep CD4+ T cell isolation kit. Each participant received two doses of an mRNA SARS-CoV-2 vaccine, either BNT162b2 or mRNA-1273. Libraries were prepared through the immunoSEQ multiplex PCR assay. TCRdb mirrors the immuneACCESS table, restricted to in-frame sequences. Some clones are absent from its copies; in checked studies, under half trace to an unresolved V gene, and the reason for the others is unknown. The sample table lists under 70,000 clones, around 70% of them with a count of one. In total, the top ten clones hold about 2.2% of the sample. The input for sequencing was CD4+ T cells from PBMCs cultured without peptide, taken after COVID-19 vaccination. These receptors originate from a human donor who received a COVID-19 vaccine.

The chain recombines TRBV7-3 with TRBJ2-5; D remains unclear. The V end lost 1 base, the J end lost 7 bases, and 13 bases lay between the germline ends. Germline-derived CDR1 and CDR2 are SGHTA and FQGTGA. The CDR3 length is 14 residues. The CDR3 is CASSLNPTSGTQYF. Here the CDR3 DNA reads TGTGCCAGCAGCTTAAACCCGACGAGTGGGACCCAGTACTTC.

J is TRBJ1-1 and V is TRBV29-1; 8 bases are a match to TRBD1. CDR1 is SQVTM, CDR2 ANQGSEA, per germline. The ends lost 8 bases at V and 10 bases at J; junction bases unmatched: 9. The CDR3 runs 11 residues. In DNA, the CDR3 is TGCAGCCCCTACCAGGGGGCGGGAGCTTTCTTT. This sequence encodes CSPYQGAGAFF.

V is TRBV6-2 or TRBV6-3 and J is TRBJ2-2, with D unresolved. Germline V gene data show CDR1 as MNHEY and CDR2 as SVGEGT. The CDR3 is made up of 12 amino acids. Trimming shortened V by 6 bases and J by 2 bases, and 4 bases separated the two germline ends. CDR3 DNA sequence: TGTGCCAGCAGCTTTAACACCGGGGAGCTGTTTTTT. Protein sequence: CASSFNTGELFF.

The chain employs TRBV10-1 and TRBJ2-6, with unresolved D. V lost 2 bases, J lost 8 bases, and 7 bases lay in between. Per germline, CDR1 WNHNN and CDR2 SYGVQD (reference sequence). The CDR3 is 13 amino acids. The CDR3 DNA reads TGCGCCAGCAGTGAGCCCTCTACCAACGTCCTGACTTTC. Translation: CASSEPSTNVLTF.

V usage is TRBV29-1 and J usage is TRBJ2-6, with D perhaps TRBD1 (6 bases). Deletions cut 7 bases from V and 2 bases from J, with 9 bases between. CDR1 and CDR2 from the germline V gene are SQVTM and ANQGSEA. This CDR3 is built from 13 residues. Here the CDR3 DNA reads TGCAGCGCAGGGGTCCCTGGGGCCAACGTCCTGACTTTC. The encoded protein is CSAGVPGANVLTF.

The chain has TRBV6-5 and TRBJ1-5, with D uncertain. V was clipped by 6 bases and J by 4 bases, with 7 bases between them. The CDR3 covers 12 residues. CDR1 and CDR2 from the germline V gene are MNHEY and SVGAGI. CDR3 amino acids: CASRNGNQPQHF. The CDR3 DNA follows: TGTGCCAGCAGGAATGGAAATCAGCCCCAGCATTTT.

This chain uses TRBV7-8 with TRBJ2-7; TRBD2 matches at 9 bases. With V trimmed by 1 base and J by 0 bases, 4 bases remained unmatched. CDR3 size: 16 residues. Germline V gives CDR1 SGHVS, CDR2 FQNEAQ. The chain's CDR3 is CASSLGLAGSSYEQYV. The CDR3 region has the DNA TGTGCCAGCAGCTTAGGGCTAGCGGGGAGCTCCTACGAGCAGTACGTC.

The rearrangement joins TRBV6-1 to TRBJ2-2, with 7 bases that match TRBD1. V dropped 1 base and J dropped 1; count of bases not matched to a gene: 0. The CDR3 consists of 15 residues. The germline gives CDR1 MNHNS, CDR2 SASEGT. CDR3 loop: CASSEDRGNTGELFF. As DNA, the CDR3 is TGTGCCAGCAGTGAAGACAGGGGGAACACCGGGGAGCTGTTTTTT.

The CDR3 DNA is TGCGCCAACCACTACCGGGACAGGGTGGCAGATACGCAGTATTTT. This sequence encodes CANHYRDRVADTQYF. V gene TRBV5-1 combines with J gene TRBJ2-3, with 9 bases fitting TRBD1. Germline V gene lookup returns CDR1 SGHRS and CDR2 YFSETQ. The length of the CDR3 is 15 residues. The trim removed 9 bases at V and 4 bases at J, leaving 12 bases unmatched.

This chain uses TRBV5-8 with TRBJ1-6; no clear D gene. Trimming shortened V by 9 bases and J by 0 bases, and 10 bases separated the two germline ends. In germline, CDR1 is SGHTS, CDR2 YDEGEE. The CDR3 has 14 amino acids. Here the CDR3 DNA reads TGTGCCAACCCAGGTAGCTCCTATAATTCACCCCTCCACTTT. It codes for CANPGSSYNSPLHF.

The V gene is TRBV5-1, the J gene TRBJ1-4; D is ambiguous. Trimming removed 5 bases at V and 1 base at J, with 12 bases between. From germline, CDR1 is SGHRS and CDR2 YFSETQ. The CDR3 is 15 residues long. CDR3 protein: CASRRPGETNEKLFF. In DNA, the CDR3 is TGCGCCAGCAGACGCCCCGGGGAAACTAATGAAAAACTGTTTTTT.

This clone came up a few times. The chain combines TRBV5-1 with TRBJ2-5; D ambiguous. CDR3 length equals 13 residues. The V end lost 4 bases, the J end lost 1 base, and 8 bases lay between the germline ends. Per germline, CDR1 SGHRS and CDR2 YFSETQ. CDR3 DNA sequence: TGCGCCAGCAGCATGGGATCCCAAGAGACCCAGTACTTC. Its translation is CASSMGSQETQYF.

The chain couples TRBV7-7 to TRBJ2-5, with D maybe TRBD2 (6 bases). V was shortened by 4 bases and J by 4 bases, with 16 bases between the two germline ends. This CDR3 region has 15 residues. Germline loops: CDR1 SSHAT, CDR2 FNYEAQ (reference sequence). This CDR3 is CASSSTLGSTETQYF. The DNA of the CDR3 is TGTGCCAGCAGCTCGACCCTCGGGAGTACAGAGACCCAGTACTTC. Looking up the rest from reference TRBV7-7 and TRBJ2-5 gives the full variable domain: GAGVSQSPRYKVTKRGQDVTLRCDPISSHATLYWYQQALGQGPEFLTYFNYEAQPDKSGLPSDRFSAERPEGSISTLTIQRTEQRDSAMYRCASSSTLGSTETQYFGPGTRLLVL.

The chain employs TRBV4-3 and TRBJ2-2; D is possibly TRBD1 or TRBD2 (5 bases each). The CDR3 totals 16 residues. CDR1 and CDR2 from the germline V gene are LGHNA and YSLEER. Trimming took off 4 bases at V and 1 base at J, with 13 bases between the two ends. DNA of the CDR3: TGCGCCAGCAGCCGAGGAACGGGGCAGAACACCGGGGAGCTGTTTTTT. As protein: CASSRGTGQNTGELFF.

The CDR3 region is CASGLGGTGNTIYF. The CDR3 DNA sequence: TGCGCCAGCGGCCTGGGGGGAACTGGAAACACCATATATTTT. The chain recombines TRBV5-1 with TRBJ1-3; maybe TRBD1 (5 bases). Per the germline V gene, CDR1 is SGHRS and CDR2 is YFSETQ. CDR3 length: 14 amino acids. V was clipped by 7 bases and J by 2 bases, with 13 bases between them.

This clone was counted between two and nine times. This chain connects TRBV10-3 to TRBJ1-2, with 7 positions matching TRBD1. Trimming at V came to 6 bases and at J to 4 bases, leaving 14 bases not matched to a gene. The CDR3 has 16 residues. Per germline, CDR1 ENHRY and CDR2 SYGVKD. CDR3 bases: TGTGCCATCAGCGAATTCAGGGACAGAGGGCCCTATGGCTACACCTTC. Protein: CAISEFRDRGPYGYTF.

The chain has TRBV7-2 and TRBJ2-7; D is perhaps TRBD1 (6 bases). V was clipped by 1 base and J by 2 bases, with 9 bases between them. The CDR3 is made up of 14 amino acids. Germline V gives CDR1 SGHTA, CDR2 FQGNSA. In nucleotides, the CDR3 is TGTGCCAGCAGCTTAGAGGACAGAACCTACGAGCAGTACGTC. Its translation: CASSLEDRTYEQYV.

The chain links TRBV2 to TRBJ2-7; D call uncertain. The germline gives CDR1 SNHLY, CDR2 FYNNEI. Trimming stripped 4 bases from V and 7 bases from J, with 5 bases between. This CDR3 is 10 amino acids long. DNA of the CDR3: TGTGCCAGCAGTGTCCGGGAGCAGTACGTC. Residues: CASSVREQYV.

The chain uses TRBV5-5 and TRBJ2-1; TRBD2 matches 7 bases. The CDR3 is 14 residues long. The germline CDR1 and CDR2 sequences are SGHKS and YYEKEE (reference sequence). V shed 4 bases, J shed 10 bases, and the junction held 11 bases outside the gene matches. The CDR3 is CASSPWEGVREQFF. CDR3 nucleotide sequence: TGTGCCAGCAGCCCTTGGGAGGGAGTAAGGGAGCAGTTCTTC.

The chain's CDR3 is CASSFSYGTTESTDTQYF. DNA of the CDR3: TGTGCCAGCAGCTTCTCCTATGGGACTACCGAAAGCACAGATACGCAGTATTTT. The V gene is TRBV7-8, the J gene TRBJ2-3; 7 nucleotides align to TRBD2. V gave up 3 bases and J gave up 0 bases; unmatched junction bases: 12. The CDR3 is 18 amino acids. CDR1 and CDR2 from the germline V gene are SGHVS and FQNEAQ.

This clone was detected only once. This sequence joins TRBV19 and TRBJ2-7; the match to TRBD1 covers 12 bases. Germline V CDR1 and CDR2: LNHDA, SQIVND (reference sequence). With V trimmed by 11 bases and J by 7 bases, 9 bases remained unmatched. This CDR3 is 13 amino acids long. CDR3 sequence: CASQGQGASEQYV. CDR3 sequence (DNA): TGTGCCTCTCAGGGACAGGGGGCGAGTGAGCAGTACGTC.

This chain links TRBV30 with TRBJ2-2; tentative D call: TRBD1 (6 bases). This CDR3 has 14 residues. Germline CDR1 GTSNPN, CDR2 SVGIG (reference sequence). V was pared by 3 bases and J by 0 bases, with 8 bases between. CDR3 nucleotide sequence: TGTGCCTGGAGACAGGGAACGAACACCGGGGAGCTGTTTTTT. This gives the protein CAWRQGTNTGELFF.

This clone was recorded only once. The chain combines TRBV6-5 with TRBJ1-2; a weak D match, TRBD1 (5 bases). Looked up from germline, CDR1 is MNHEY and CDR2 is SVGAGI. CDR3 length equals 14 residues. V lost 2 bases to trimming and J lost 0 bases, with 7 bases between them. The DNA for the CDR3 is TGTGCCAGCAGTTACCTGACAGCTAACTATGGCTACACCTTC. It translates to CASSYLTANYGYTF.

The chain is built from TRBV7-8 and TRBJ1-6, with D possibly TRBD1 on 6 matching bases. V gave up 4 bases and J gave up 5 bases, with 12 bases separating them. Per the germline V gene, CDR1 is SGHVS and CDR2 is FQNEAQ. The CDR3 has 15 amino acids. CDR3 residues: CASSYRDTNNSPLHF. CDR3 in DNA: TGTGCCAGCAGCTATCGGGACACCAATAATTCACCCCTCCACTTT.

The rearrangement joins TRBV4-1 to TRBJ2-5; D unresolved. The V end was cut by 0 bases, the J end by 5 bases, with 10 bases between. The CDR3 is made up of 14 amino acids. Looked up from germline, CDR1 is MGHRA and CDR2 is YSYEKL. The CDR3 is CASSQDRIDETQYF. The CDR3 coding sequence is TGCGCCAGCAGCCAAGATCGTATCGACGAGACCCAGTACTTC.

In this sample, this clone turned up once. The chain combines TRBV24-1 with TRBJ2-3; TRBD1 or TRBD2 may be the D gene (5 bases each). CDR3 length equals 16 residues. Germline loops: CDR1 KGHDR, CDR2 SFDVKD. V gave up 2 bases and J gave up 4 bases, with 15 bases separating them. This CDR3 reads CATSDSSPTGPDTQYF. CDR3 bases: TGTGCCACCAGTGATTCGTCCCCGACGGGGCCAGATACGCAGTATTTT.